These T cell receptor beta chains were read from a single sample in a study of HIV-infected children after antiretroviral therapy interruption. Via MiXCR, TCRdb re-called the 3' RACE reads, giving one row per CDR3 protein. The sample yields 70,000 to 90,000 distinct CDR3 sequences, 5.5% to 8.5% seen once. The sample was CD45RA+ CD4+ T cells from PBMCs, pooled from several time points, taken from a donor given antiretroviral therapy, either interrupted or continuous. These receptors originate from a pool of human donors with HIV. Both conserved end residues are part of each CDR3. The order of the fields is CDR3 protein, V gene, J gene, D gene. The D gene is left open where the match is weak.

CDR3: CASSIGTARISGNTIYF; V: TRBV19; J: TRBJ1-3; D: TRBD1
CDR3: CASSISADTEAFF; V: TRBV19; J: TRBJ1-1; D: NA
CDR3: CASSSGGNTIYF; V: TRBV6-5; J: TRBJ1-3; D: NA
CDR3: CASSRGQLNYGYTF; V: TRBV7-8; J: TRBJ1-2; D: TRBD1
CDR3: CASSWDRGRNTIYF; V: TRBV11-3; J: TRBJ1-3; D: TRBD1
CDR3: CSARDRAGGFNEQFF; V: TRBV20-1; J: TRBJ2-1; D: TRBD2
CDR3: CAIGQGNTEAFF; V: TRBV2; J: TRBJ1-1; D: TRBD1
CDR3: CSARDPGGANVLTF; V: TRBV20-1; J: TRBJ2-6; D: NA
CDR3: CASSQGGGGLYEQYF; V: TRBV4-2; J: TRBJ2-7; D: NA
CDR3: CASSHDTWQGIYNEQFF; V: TRBV23-1; J: TRBJ2-1; D: NA
CDR3: CASSAAHGNQPQHF; V: TRBV6-7; J: TRBJ1-5; D: NA